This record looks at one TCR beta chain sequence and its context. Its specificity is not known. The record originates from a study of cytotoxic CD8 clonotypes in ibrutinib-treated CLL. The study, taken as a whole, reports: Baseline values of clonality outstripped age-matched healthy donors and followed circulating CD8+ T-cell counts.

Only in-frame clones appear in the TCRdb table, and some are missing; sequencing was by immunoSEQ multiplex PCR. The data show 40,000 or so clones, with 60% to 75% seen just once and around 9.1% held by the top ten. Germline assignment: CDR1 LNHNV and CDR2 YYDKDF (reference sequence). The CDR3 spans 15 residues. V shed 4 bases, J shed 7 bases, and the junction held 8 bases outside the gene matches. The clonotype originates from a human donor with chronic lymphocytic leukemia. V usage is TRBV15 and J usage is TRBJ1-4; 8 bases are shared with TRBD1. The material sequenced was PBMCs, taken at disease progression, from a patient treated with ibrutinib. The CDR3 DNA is TGTGCCACCAGCAACGGACAGGGCCAGGGTGAAAAACTGTTTTTT. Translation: CATSNGQGQGEKLFF.